Listed below are T cell receptor beta chains from one sample, sequenced in a study of blood T cell repertoires in COVID-19. Data came from immunoSEQ multiplex PCR; TCRdb stores just in-frame clones and leaves some out. The table has hundreds of thousands of clones, around 89% seen once. Sequenced input: PBMCs or T cells enriched from blood (not recorded which). The receptors shown here come from a woman aged 55-75 years in a cohort exposed to, infected with or recovered from COVID-19 (not recorded which). CDR3s include the opening cysteine and the closing phenylalanine or tryptophan. The D gene is left open where the match is weak. The listing skips clone size in some rows; elsewhere it reads once, few, many or a size class.

cdr3_aa	cdr3_nt	v_call	j_call	clone_size	d_call
CASSLVGTSGYGYTF	TGTGCCAGCAGCTTAGTTGGGACATCGGGTTATGGCTACACCTTC	TRBV7-8	TRBJ1-2	.	.
CASSSSYEQYF	TGCGCCAGCAGCTCCAGTTACGAGCAGTACTTC	TRBV5-1	TRBJ2-7	.	.
CASSLMRIIMNTEAFF	TGTGCCAGCAGCTTAATGAGGATTATCATGAACACTGAAGCTTTCTTT	TRBV7-3	TRBJ1-1	.	.
CASRTDSYEQYF	TGTGCCAGCAGGACGGACAGTTACGAGCAGTACTTC	TRBV2	TRBJ2-7	.	.
CASSLSGSSNQPQHF	TGCGCCAGCAGCTTGTCAGGGTCGAGCAATCAGCCCCAGCATTTT	TRBV5-1	TRBJ1-5	once	.
CASSQGTGIPGELFF	TGTGCCAGCAGCCAAGGGACAGGGATTCCCGGGGAGCTGTTTTTT	TRBV3-1/TRBV3-2	TRBJ2-2	.	TRBD1
CATSAWTSGDEQFF	TGTGCCACCAGTGCTTGGACTAGCGGGGACGAGCAGTTCTTC	TRBV24-1	TRBJ2-1	.	TRBD2
CASSIDPTGSAKNIQYF	TGTGCCAGTAGTATAGATCCCACAGGATCAGCCAAAAACATTCAGTACTTC	TRBV19	TRBJ2-4	.	.
CSVSQTVGDQPQHF	TGCAGCGTTTCGCAGACAGTTGGGGATCAGCCCCAGCATTTT	TRBV29-1	TRBJ1-5	.	.
CASSAPDRRNEKLFF	TGCGCCAGCAGTGCGCCGGACAGGCGAAATGAAAAACTGTTTTTT	TRBV10-2	TRBJ1-4	.	TRBD1
CASKASSGRGEQYF	TGTGCCAGCAAGGCGTCTAGCGGGAGGGGCGAGCAGTACTTC	TRBV7-6	TRBJ2-7	.	TRBD2
CASSMDRDVNEQFF	TGTGCCAGTAGTATGGACAGGGACGTCAATGAGCAGTTCTTC	TRBV19	TRBJ2-1	.	TRBD1
CASSLEQGNTIYF	TGTGCCAGCAGCTTAGAACAGGGAAACACCATATATTTT	TRBV7-3	TRBJ1-3	once	.
CASSEQNTEAFF	TGTGCCAGCAGTGAACAGAACACTGAAGCTTTCTTT	TRBV25-1	TRBJ1-1	.	.
CASSFSGANQPQHF	TGTGCCAGCAGTTTCTCGGGAGCAAATCAGCCCCAGCATTTT	TRBV27	TRBJ1-5	.	.
CASSFKQDTEAFF	TGTGCCAGCAGCTTTAAACAGGACACTGAAGCTTTCTTT	TRBV7-8	TRBJ1-1	.	.
CASSESTSEQFF	TGCGCCAGCAGTGAGTCGACTAGTGAGCAGTTCTTC	TRBV10-2	TRBJ2-1	.	.
CATSRDRDQYF	TGTGCCACCAGCAGGGACAGGGATCAGTATTTT	TRBV24-1	TRBJ2-3	.	TRBD1
CASSEKGRGVNTEAFF	TGTGCCAGCAGTGAGAAAGGTCGGGGGGTGAACACTGAAGCTTTCTTT	TRBV25-1	TRBJ1-1	once	.
CASSLQGGQPQHF	TGTGCCAGCAGTTTACAGGGAGGTCAGCCCCAGCATTTT	TRBV12-3/TRBV12-4	TRBJ1-5	.	.
CASSSRQVGNTIYF	TGTGCCAGCAGCTCCCGCCAGGTGGGAAACACCATATATTTT	TRBV7-2	TRBJ1-3	.	.
CASSPGGFNYGYTF	TGTGCCAGCAGCCCAGGGGGCTTCAACTATGGCTACACCTTC	TRBV7-9	TRBJ1-2	.	TRBD1
CASSLAVRETQYF	TGCGCCAGCAGCCTGGCGGTGCGGGAGACCCAGTACTTC	TRBV4-1	TRBJ2-5	.	.
CASRKGPLAGSSYNEQFF	TGCGCCAGCAGAAAGGGACCCTTAGCGGGAAGCTCCTACAATGAGCAGTTCTTC	TRBV4-1	TRBJ2-1	few	TRBD2
CASRGTGVEQFF	TGTGCCAGTAGGGGGACAGGGGTTGAGCAGTTCTTC	TRBV19	TRBJ2-1	.	TRBD1
CASSPIDRNYGYTF	TGTGCCAGCTCACCAATCGACAGGAACTATGGCTACACCTTC	TRBV18	TRBJ1-2	.	.
CASSTGPSGYNEQFF	TGTGCCAGCAGCACCGGCCCAAGCGGGTACAATGAGCAGTTCTTC	TRBV7-3	TRBJ2-1	few	.
CASSSGLLNQPQHF	TGTGCCAGCAGCTCGGGACTCCTCAATCAGCCCCAGCATTTT	TRBV5-5	TRBJ1-5	.	.
CASSYSTGPSQETQYF	TGCGCCAGCAGCTACAGTACAGGGCCGAGTCAAGAGACCCAGTACTTC	TRBV5-1	TRBJ2-5	.	.
CASSSRQGNTEAFF	TGCGCCAGCAGCTCCCGACAGGGGAACACTGAAGCTTTCTTT	TRBV5-1	TRBJ1-1	.	TRBD1
CAWGLAGGFTDTQYF	TGTGCCTGGGGACTAGCGGGAGGATTCACAGATACGCAGTATTTT	TRBV30	TRBJ2-3	.	TRBD2
CASSYKLTGNYGYTF	TGTGCCAGCAGTTACAAGTTGACAGGGAACTATGGCTACACCTTC	TRBV6-5	TRBJ1-2	.	TRBD1
CASSLRPSLGLAGGYEQYF	TGTGCCAGCAGCTTAAGGCCTTCCTTGGGACTAGCGGGAGGGTACGAGCAGTACTTC	TRBV7-3	TRBJ2-7	.	TRBD2
CASSPRLAGPSQNTGELFF	TGTGCCAGCTCACCTCGACTAGCGGGACCCAGTCAGAACACCGGGGAGCTGTTTTTT	TRBV18	TRBJ2-2	.	TRBD2
CASSSGGTGRPEAFF	TGTGCCAGCAGCAGCGGAGGAACAGGGCGCCCTGAAGCTTTCTTT	TRBV14	TRBJ1-1	once	.